This TCR beta chain was recorded in a study of T cell responses to AZD1222 COVID-19 vaccine. TCRdb's copy holds only in-frame clones and misses some; the assay was immunoSEQ multiplex PCR. The repertoire holds more than 95,000 clones, with around 88% as singletons. The CDR3 length is 13 residues. Trimming cost V 4 bases and J 9 bases; bases outside gene matches: 3. Germline CDR1 and CDR2: MNHEY and SVGAGI. The sample consisted of peripheral blood, taken 28 days after the second AZD1222 dose. This clonotype was obtained from an adult who received the AZD1222 COVID-19 vaccine. This chain joins TRBV6-5 and TRBJ1-6; 7 bases match TRBD1. This chain's CDR3 is CASSFTGVSPLHF. CDR3 DNA sequence: TGTGCCAGCAGTTTTACAGGGGTTTCACCCCTCCACTTT.